These 7 T cell receptor beta chains originate from one sample sequenced in a study of T-cell memory formation after mild COVID-19. TCRdb re-called the 5' RACE reads through MiXCR, storing one row per CDR3 protein. The sample includes about 150,000 distinct CDR3 sequences, roughly 14% of them seen just once. Specimen: PBMCs or a T cell subset sorted from them (not recorded which). The receptors shown here come from an adult woman who had mild COVID-19 (a few samples of this study predate the infection). Cell type and time point are not known.

The V call is TRBV9, the J call TRBJ1-1; no definite D call. V lost 0 bases and J lost 3, with 9 bases in between. CDR1 and CDR2 from the germline V gene are SGDLS and YYNGEE. This CDR3 spans 14 amino acids. The CDR3 coding sequence is TGTGCCAGCAGCGTAGATGGATGGGACACTGAAGCTTTCTTT. This sequence encodes CASSVDGWDTEAFF.

This rearrangement joins TRBV20-1 to TRBJ2-6, with D hard to call. The CDR3 is 15 residues long. The V end lost 2 bases, the J end lost 0 bases, and 8 bases lay between the germline ends. Germline CDR1 DFQATT, CDR2 SNEGSKA (reference sequence). The CDR3 DNA sequence: TGCAGTGCTAGACCTTTGTCCTCTGGGGCCAACGTCCTGACTTTC. This codes for CSARPLSSGANVLTF.

The chain combines TRBV2 with TRBJ2-7; 10 nucleotides agree with TRBD2. From germline, CDR1 is SNHLY and CDR2 FYNNEI. The CDR3 is 15 residues long. The trim removed 4 bases at V and 4 bases at J, leaving 7 bases unmatched. Here the CDR3 reads CASSGGLASAYEQYF. The CDR3 DNA sequence: TGTGCCAGCAGTGGGGGACTAGCGTCAGCATACGAGCAGTACTTC.

The chain joins TRBV4-1 to TRBJ1-1; no clear D gene. Germline assignment: CDR1 MGHRA and CDR2 YSYEKL. Trimming pared 1 base from V and 1 base from J, leaving 10 bases between. The CDR3 length is 15 residues. The DNA for the CDR3 is TGCGCCAGCAGCCAAGGTCGGTGGGAGAACACTGAAGCTTTCTTT. Amino acids: CASSQGRWENTEAFF.

This clonotype has a handful of counts. J is TRBJ2-7 and V is TRBV18; the match to TRBD1 covers 8 bases. From germline, CDR1 is KGHSH and CDR2 LQKENI. This CDR3 contains 15 residues. V was clipped by 2 bases and J by 2 bases; unmatched bases: 5. In DNA form, the CDR3 reads TGTGCCAGCTCACCAGGCGGGACAGGTACCTACGAGCAGTACTTC. Its translation: CASSPGGTGTYEQYF.

This chain uses TRBV9 with TRBJ2-7; TRBD2 matches 8 bases. V shed 4 bases and J 0 bases; nucleotides not matched to a gene: 12. The length of the CDR3 is 17 residues. Per germline, CDR1 SGDLS and CDR2 YYNGEE. CDR3 sequence: CASSLYDTSGGSYEQYF. The CDR3 DNA reads TGTGCCAGCAGCCTATATGATACCAGCGGGGGCTCCTACGAGCAGTACTTC.

This clonotype was observed a handful of times. This chain links TRBV30 with TRBJ1-5; D not resolved. The CDR3 is 14 amino acids. The V gene's germline CDR1 is GTSNPN and CDR2 SVGIG (reference sequence). Between the trimmed V and J ends, which lost 2 bases and 4 bases, there was a span of 12 bases. The CDR3 loop reads CAWSTVTGNQPQHF. For the CDR3, the DNA is TGTGCCTGGAGTACGGTGACGGGAAATCAGCCCCAGCATTTT.